This record concerns one T cell receptor (beta chain) sequence. What it binds is not known. Treatment meaning: some 20 received Ad26.COV2.S at low or high dose, single or two shots; about 5 received placebo; per-sample allocation not given. The samples date from day 63 after the first vaccine or placebo injection. Ad26.COV2.S expressed prefusion-stabilized spike from the original Wuhan strain. The assay was immunoSEQ multiplex PCR, and TCRdb's table has in-frame clones only and misses some. The sample includes 350,000 to 500,000 clones, around 91% of them seen just once. The sample originates from a study of Ad26.COV2.S vaccination and SARS-CoV-2 variants. Study background: The COV1001 Ad26.COV2.S trial arm included the donor. Doses of Ad26.COV2.S were injected into muscle once or twice, 56 days apart.

Trimming cost V 4 bases and J 4 bases; bases outside gene matches: 6. Germline V CDR1 and CDR2: MGHRA, YSYEKL. There are 16 residues in the CDR3. Study-wide points: Vaccine recipients and placebo recipients showed similar non-spike TCR breadth.

Sequencing was performed on peripheral blood, taken in a trial of Ad26.COV2.S vaccine versus placebo. V is TRBV4-1 and J is TRBJ2-3; 12 nucleotides match TRBD2. The clonotype was recovered from a person aged 18 to 65 who received the Ad26.COV2.S COVID-19 vaccine or a placebo. CDR3 in amino acids: CASSLTTSGSSDTQYF. In DNA, the CDR3 is TGCGCCAGCAGCCTTACGACTAGCGGGAGTTCAGATACGCAGTATTTT.